The 13 T cell receptor beta chains given below trace back to one sample, sequenced in a study of cytomegalovirus exposure and HLA in healthy donors. PCR employed 60 Vbeta and 13 Jbeta primers. Clones were sequenced by immunoSEQ multiplex PCR, and TCRdb holds only the in-frame ones, with some missing. Here the sample spans 150,000 to 200,000 clones, less than 90% being singletons. The source material was PBMCs. These TCRs come from a man aged 50 or older in good health and CMV-seropositive.

The chain employs TRBV19 and TRBJ2-5, with TRBD2 matching over 8 bases. Per germline, CDR1 LNHDA and CDR2 SQIVND (reference sequence). Trimming cost V 5 bases and J 2 bases; bases outside gene matches: 7. This CDR3 comprises 15 residues. This CDR3 is CASSVTGTSQETQYF. The CDR3 DNA is TGTGCCAGTAGTGTCACCGGGACTAGTCAAGAGACCCAGTACTTC.

For this clone: Other DNA sequences of this sample code for an identical CDR3. The J gene is TRBJ1-2, the V gene TRBV7-2; D gene ambiguous. The CDR3 runs to 13 residues. Deletions cut 3 bases from V and 2 bases from J, with 7 bases between. Looked up from germline, CDR1 is SGHTA and CDR2 is FQGNSA. In nucleotides, the CDR3 is TGTGCCAGCAGCTTTGGGCAGAACTATGGCTACACCTTC. Translated: CASSFGQNYGYTF.

The rearrangement joins TRBV5-1 to TRBJ2-3; D is uncertain. This CDR3 region has 13 residues. Germline loops: CDR1 SGHRS, CDR2 YFSETQ. Trimming left V 3 bases short and J 0 bases short, with 5 bases between. CDR3 sequence: CASSSTSTDTQYF. The CDR3 nucleotides read TGCGCCAGCAGCTCAACTAGCACAGATACGCAGTATTTT.

The chain uses TRBV13 and TRBJ1-4; 7 nucleotides agree with TRBD1. This CDR3 is built from 14 residues. Germline CDR1 and CDR2: PRHDT and FYEKMQ (reference sequence). V lost 6 bases to trimming and J lost 7 bases; unmatched junction nucleotides: 8. CDR3: CASSPGGMLEKLFF. The CDR3 coding sequence is TGTGCCAGCAGTCCAGGGGGTATGCTTGAAAAACTGTTTTTT.

J is TRBJ2-2 and V is TRBV25-1; possible D gene TRBD2, 6 bases. The germline gives CDR1 MGHDK, CDR2 SYGVNS. The CDR3 loop spans 16 amino acids. Between the trimmed V and J ends, which lost 4 bases and 4 bases, there was a span of 16 bases. DNA for the CDR3: TGTGCCAGCAGTGGGGGGAGGCGGCGGGTCACCGGGGAGCTGTTTTTT. Protein: CASSGGRRRVTGELFF.

The chain uses TRBV5-1 and TRBJ2-7; D might be TRBD1 (5 bases). V lost 0 bases and J lost 1, with 14 bases in between. CDR3 length: 16 residues. Germline V gene sequence: CDR1 SGHRS, CDR2 YFSETQ. The CDR3 reads CASSLGWQGRSYEQYF. The DNA of the CDR3 is TGCGCCAGCAGCTTGGGGTGGCAGGGCCGATCCTACGAGCAGTACTTC.

This clone was seen only once. The genes are TRBV28 and TRBJ2-2; perhaps TRBD2 as D (5 bases). With 6 bases removed from V and 8 bases from J, the gap between germline ends came to 25 bases. CDR3 size: 17 residues. CDR1 and CDR2 from the germline V gene are MDHEN and SYDVKM. CDR3 sequence: CASRTSIGLSLLGELFF. Here the CDR3 DNA reads TGTGCCAGCAGGACCTCCATAGGACTCTCTCTCTTGGGGGAGCTGTTTTTT.

The CDR3 DNA sequence: TGTGCCAGCAGTGAAGAGAACGGGAGTGGTGTGCACGAGCAGTACTTC. Amino acids: CASSEENGSGVHEQYF. The V gene is TRBV6-1, the J gene TRBJ2-7; possibly TRBD2 for D (6 bases). This CDR3 has 16 residues. The V end was cut by 1 base, the J end by 5 bases, with 18 bases between. The germline gives CDR1 MNHNS, CDR2 SASEGT.

This rearrangement joins TRBV9 to TRBJ2-2, with a weak D call TRBD2 (6 bases). This CDR3 region has 13 residues. V was trimmed by 3 bases and J by 4 bases, leaving 7 bases between them. From germline, CDR1 is SGDLS and CDR2 YYNGEE. The CDR3 here is CASSEGLTGELFF. CDR3 nucleotide sequence: TGTGCCAGCAGCGAGGGACTCACCGGGGAGCTGTTTTTT.

The chain's CDR3 is CASRLTQRLGIRGVHMVSQHF. The CDR3 bases are TGTGCAAGTCGCTTAACACAAAGATTGGGTATCAGAGGAGTTCACATGGTGTCCCAGCATTTT. The V call is TRBV12-2, the J call TRBJ1-5. TRBV12-2 is annotated as a pseudogene. The CDR3 consists of 21 residues.

This clone was counted between two and nine times. The V call is TRBV19, the J call TRBJ2-1; D is possibly TRBD2 (5 bases). This CDR3 has 14 amino acids. Germline V gene sequence: CDR1 LNHDA, CDR2 SQIVND (reference sequence). Between the trimmed V and J ends, which lost 5 bases and 5 bases, there was a span of 13 bases. The CDR3 region is CASSVPSGHNEQFF. The DNA for the CDR3 is TGTGCCAGTAGTGTCCCGAGCGGACACAATGAGCAGTTCTTC.

The chain joins TRBV12-5 to TRBJ2-3; 8 bases are a match to TRBD2. Germline CDR1 and CDR2: LGHNT and FRNRAP. The J segment lost 2 bases and the V segment lost 0 bases, leaving 7 bases of the junction unmatched. This CDR3 region has 17 residues. CDR3 amino acids: CASGLVISGSYTDTQYF. In nucleotides, the CDR3 is TGTGCTAGTGGTTTGGTGATAAGCGGGAGTTACACAGATACGCAGTATTTT. The whole variable domain, remainder taken from reference TRBV12-5 and TRBJ2-3, is DARVTQTPRHKVTEMGQEVTMRCQPILGHNTVFWYRQTMMQGLELLAYFRNRAPLDDSGMPKDRFSAEMPDATLATLKIQPSEPRDSAVYFCASGLVISGSYTDTQYFGPGTRLTVL.

The CDR3 here is CASSPLSYTEAFF. CDR3 in DNA: TGTGCCAGCAGTCCCCTGAGTTACACTGAAGCTTTCTTT. The rearrangement links TRBV28 to TRBJ1-1; D not certain. The ends were cut back, 5 bases at V and 3 bases at J, with 10 bases in the middle. The germline V gene has CDR1 MDHEN and CDR2 SYDVKM. This CDR3 has 13 amino acids.